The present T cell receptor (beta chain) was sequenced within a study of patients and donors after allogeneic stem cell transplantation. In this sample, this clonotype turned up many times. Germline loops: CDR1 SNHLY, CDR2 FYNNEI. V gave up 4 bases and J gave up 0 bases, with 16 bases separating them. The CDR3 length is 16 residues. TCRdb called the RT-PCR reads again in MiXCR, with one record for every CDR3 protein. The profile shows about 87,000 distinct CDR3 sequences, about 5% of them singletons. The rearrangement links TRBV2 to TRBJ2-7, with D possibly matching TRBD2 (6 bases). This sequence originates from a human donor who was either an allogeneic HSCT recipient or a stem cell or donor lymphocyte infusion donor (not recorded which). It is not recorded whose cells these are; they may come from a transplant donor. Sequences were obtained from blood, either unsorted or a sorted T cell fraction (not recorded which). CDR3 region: CASSADLTSNSYEQYF. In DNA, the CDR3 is TGTGCCAGCAGTGCTGACTTGACTAGTAACTCCTACGAGCAGTACTTC.